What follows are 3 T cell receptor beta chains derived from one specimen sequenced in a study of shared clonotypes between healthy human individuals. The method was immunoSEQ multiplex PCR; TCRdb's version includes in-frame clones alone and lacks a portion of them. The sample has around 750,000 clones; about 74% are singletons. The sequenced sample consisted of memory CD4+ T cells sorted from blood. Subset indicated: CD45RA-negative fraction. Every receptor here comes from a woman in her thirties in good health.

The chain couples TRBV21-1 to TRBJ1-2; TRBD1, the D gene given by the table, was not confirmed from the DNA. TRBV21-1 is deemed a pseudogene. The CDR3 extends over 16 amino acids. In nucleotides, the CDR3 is TGTGCCAGCAGCAAAGCCGCGGGGGACAGGGGGTGCGGCTACACCTTC. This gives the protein CASSKAAGDRGCGYTF.

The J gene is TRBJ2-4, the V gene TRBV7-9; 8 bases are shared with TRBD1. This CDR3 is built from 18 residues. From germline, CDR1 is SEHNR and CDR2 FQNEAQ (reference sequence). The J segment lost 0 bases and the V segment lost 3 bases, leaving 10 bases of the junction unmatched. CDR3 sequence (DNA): TGTGCCAGCAGCTTGGCGCAGGGGGCCTCTCTAGCCAAAAACATTCAGTACTTC. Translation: CASSLAQGASLAKNIQYF.

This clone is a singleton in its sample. The CDR3 is CASSPIDDTQYF. In DNA form, the CDR3 reads TGTGCCAGCTCACCGATCGATGATACGCAGTATTTT. The chain recombines TRBV18 with TRBJ2-3, with D hard to call. The length of the CDR3 is 12 residues. Germline lookup yields CDR1 KGHSH and CDR2 LQKENI. The germline V and J ends were trimmed by 3 bases and 6 bases, with 7 bases remaining between them.